This T cell receptor beta chain appears in the sequencing data of a study of OX40 agonist ivuxolimab in advanced cancers. The method was immunoSEQ multiplex PCR; TCRdb's version includes in-frame clones alone and lacks a portion of them. Of roughly 63,000 clones listed, about 85% are singletons. In germline, CDR1 is LGHNT, CDR2 FRNRAP. The CDR3 sequence is 10 residues long. Trimming stripped 5 bases from V and 4 bases from J, with 0 bases between. V usage is TRBV12-5 and J usage is TRBJ1-3; no clear D. The TCR comes from an adult with an advanced solid tumor such as melanoma, head and neck, liver or kidney cancer. The sample here was CD4+ or CD8+ T cells sorted from blood, taken in a trial of the OX40 agonist ivuxolimab. The CDR3 nucleotides are TGTGCTAGTGGTGGAAACACCATATATTTT. It encodes CASGGNTIYF.